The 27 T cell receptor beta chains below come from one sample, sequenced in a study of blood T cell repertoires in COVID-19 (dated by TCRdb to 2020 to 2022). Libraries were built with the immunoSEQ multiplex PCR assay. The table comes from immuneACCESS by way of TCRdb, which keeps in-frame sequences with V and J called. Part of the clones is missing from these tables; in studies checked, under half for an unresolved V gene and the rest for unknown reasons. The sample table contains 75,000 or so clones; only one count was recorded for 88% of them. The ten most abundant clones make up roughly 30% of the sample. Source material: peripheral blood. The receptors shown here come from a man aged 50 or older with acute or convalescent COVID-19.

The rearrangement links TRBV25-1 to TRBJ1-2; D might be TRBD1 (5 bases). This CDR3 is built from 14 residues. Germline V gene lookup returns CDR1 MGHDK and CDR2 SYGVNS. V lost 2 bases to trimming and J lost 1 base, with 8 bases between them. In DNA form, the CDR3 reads TGTGCCAGCAGTGAACCGCAGGGTAACTATGGCTACACCTTC. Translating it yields CASSEPQGNYGYTF.

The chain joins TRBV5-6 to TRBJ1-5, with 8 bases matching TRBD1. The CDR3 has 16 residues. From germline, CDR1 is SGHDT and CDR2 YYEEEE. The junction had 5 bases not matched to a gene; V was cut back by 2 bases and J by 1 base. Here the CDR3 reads CASSLTGGKSNQPQHF. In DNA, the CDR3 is TGTGCCAGCAGCTTAACAGGGGGGAAGAGCAATCAGCCCCAGCATTTT.

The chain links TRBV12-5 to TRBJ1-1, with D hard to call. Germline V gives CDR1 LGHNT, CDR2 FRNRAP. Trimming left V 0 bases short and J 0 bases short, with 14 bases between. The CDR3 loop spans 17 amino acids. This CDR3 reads CASGLVLGQRMNTEAFF. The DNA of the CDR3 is TGTGCTAGTGGTTTGGTACTCGGGCAGCGGATGAACACTGAAGCTTTCTTT.

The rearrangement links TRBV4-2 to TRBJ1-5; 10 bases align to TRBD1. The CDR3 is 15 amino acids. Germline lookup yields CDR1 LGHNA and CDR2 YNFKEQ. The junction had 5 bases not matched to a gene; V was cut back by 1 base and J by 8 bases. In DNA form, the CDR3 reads TGTGCCAGCAGCCAAGGGGGACAGGGGCGGGAGCCCCAGCATTTT. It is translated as CASSQGGQGREPQHF.

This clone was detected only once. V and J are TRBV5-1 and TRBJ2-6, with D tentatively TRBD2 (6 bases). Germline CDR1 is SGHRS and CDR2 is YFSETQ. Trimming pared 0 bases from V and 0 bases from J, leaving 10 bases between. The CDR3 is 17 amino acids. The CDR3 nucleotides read TGCGCCAGCAGCTTGGGACGGGGAGGCTCTGGGGCCAACGTCCTGACTTTC. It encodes CASSLGRGGSGANVLTF.

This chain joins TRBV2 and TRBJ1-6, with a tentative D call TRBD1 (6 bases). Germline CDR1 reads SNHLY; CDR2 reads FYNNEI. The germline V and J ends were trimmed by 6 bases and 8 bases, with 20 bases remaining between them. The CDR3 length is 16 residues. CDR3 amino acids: CASSEMGQGFHSPLHF. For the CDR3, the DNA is TGTGCCAGCAGCGAAATGGGACAAGGATTCCATTCACCCCTCCACTTT.

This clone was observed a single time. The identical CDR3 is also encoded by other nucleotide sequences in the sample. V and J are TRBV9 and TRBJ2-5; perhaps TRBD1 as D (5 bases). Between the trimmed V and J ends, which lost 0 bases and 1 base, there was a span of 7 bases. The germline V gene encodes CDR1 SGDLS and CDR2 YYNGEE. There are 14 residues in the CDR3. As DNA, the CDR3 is TGTGCCAGCAGCGTAGGGACACTCCAAGAGACCCAGTACTTC. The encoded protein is CASSVGTLQETQYF.

CDR3 nucleotide sequence: TGCAGCGTTGAGGGGGGGGGCGATCAGCCCCAGCATTTT. Amino acids: CSVEGGGDQPQHF. The rearrangement uses TRBV29-1 and TRBJ1-5; tentative D call: TRBD1 (6 bases). The germline CDR1 and CDR2 sequences are SQVTM and ANQGSEA. Trimming left V 3 bases short and J 5 bases short, with 11 bases between. This CDR3 is built from 13 residues.

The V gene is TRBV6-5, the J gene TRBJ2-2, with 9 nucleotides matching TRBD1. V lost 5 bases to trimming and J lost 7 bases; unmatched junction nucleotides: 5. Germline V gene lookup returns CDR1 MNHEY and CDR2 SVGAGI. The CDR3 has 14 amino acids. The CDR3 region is CASSLQGADGELFF. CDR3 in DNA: TGTGCCAGCAGTCTACAGGGGGCGGACGGGGAGCTGTTTTTT.

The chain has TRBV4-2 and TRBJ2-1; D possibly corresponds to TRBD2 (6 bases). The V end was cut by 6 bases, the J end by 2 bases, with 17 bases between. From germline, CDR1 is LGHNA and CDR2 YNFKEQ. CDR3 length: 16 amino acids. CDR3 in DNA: TGTGCCAGCAGTCATAGCGGCTTTGCTACCTACAATGAGCAGTTCTTC. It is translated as CASSHSGFATYNEQFF.

The CDR3 sequence: CASSEGTGHNEQFF. The CDR3 DNA reads TGTGCCAGCAGTGAAGGGACAGGACACAATGAGCAGTTCTTC. This chain uses TRBV2 with TRBJ2-1, with 7 bases aligning to TRBD1. The V segment lost 1 base and the J segment 5 bases; nucleotides outside the gene matches: 2. The germline V gene has CDR1 SNHLY and CDR2 FYNNEI. The CDR3 runs 14 residues.

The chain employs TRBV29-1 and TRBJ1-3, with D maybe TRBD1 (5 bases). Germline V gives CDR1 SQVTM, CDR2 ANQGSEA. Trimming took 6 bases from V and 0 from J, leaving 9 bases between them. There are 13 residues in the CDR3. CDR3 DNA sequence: TGCAGCGTCGGACACAACTCTGGAAACACCATATATTTT. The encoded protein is CSVGHNSGNTIYF.

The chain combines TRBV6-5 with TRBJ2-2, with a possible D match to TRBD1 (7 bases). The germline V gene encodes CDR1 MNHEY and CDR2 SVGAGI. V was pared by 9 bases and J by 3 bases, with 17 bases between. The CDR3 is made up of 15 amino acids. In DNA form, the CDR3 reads TGTGCCAGTCGGAGGGGGCGTAAGGACACCGGGGAGCTGTTTTTT. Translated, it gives CASRRGRKDTGELFF.

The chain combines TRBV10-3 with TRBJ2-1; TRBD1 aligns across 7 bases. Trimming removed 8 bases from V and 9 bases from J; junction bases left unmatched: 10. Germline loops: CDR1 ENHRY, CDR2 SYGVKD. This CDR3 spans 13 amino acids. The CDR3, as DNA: TGTGCCATCGGACCCACAGGGGATGGTGAGCAGTTCTTC. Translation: CAIGPTGDGEQFF.

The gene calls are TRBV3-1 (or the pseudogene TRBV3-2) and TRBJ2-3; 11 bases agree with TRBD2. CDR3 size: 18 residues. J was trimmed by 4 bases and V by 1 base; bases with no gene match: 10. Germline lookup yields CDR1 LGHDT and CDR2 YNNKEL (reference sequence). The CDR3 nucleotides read TGTGCCAGCAGCCAAGGTTGGCTAGCGGGGGGCGGGTCAGATACGCAGTATTTT. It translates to CASSQGWLAGGGSDTQYF.

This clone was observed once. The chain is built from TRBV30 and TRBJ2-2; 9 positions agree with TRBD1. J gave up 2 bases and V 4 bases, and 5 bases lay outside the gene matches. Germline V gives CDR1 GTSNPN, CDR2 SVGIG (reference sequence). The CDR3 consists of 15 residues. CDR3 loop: CAWTTGQGNTGELFF. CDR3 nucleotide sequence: TGTGCCTGGACCACGGGACAGGGCAACACCGGGGAGCTGTTTTTT. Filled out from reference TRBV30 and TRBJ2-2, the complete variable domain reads SQTIHQWPATLVQPVGSPLSLECTVEGTSNPNLYWYRQAAGRGLQLLFYSVGIGQISSEVPQNLSASRPQDRQFILSSKKLLLSDSGFYLCAWTTGQGNTGELFFGEGSRLTVL.

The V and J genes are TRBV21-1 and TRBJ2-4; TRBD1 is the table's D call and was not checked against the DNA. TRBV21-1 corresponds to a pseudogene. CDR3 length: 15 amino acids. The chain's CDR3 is CASIATGEVKNIQYF. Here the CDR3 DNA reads TGTGCCAGCATCGCTACAGGGGAGGTCAAAAACATTCAGTACTTC.

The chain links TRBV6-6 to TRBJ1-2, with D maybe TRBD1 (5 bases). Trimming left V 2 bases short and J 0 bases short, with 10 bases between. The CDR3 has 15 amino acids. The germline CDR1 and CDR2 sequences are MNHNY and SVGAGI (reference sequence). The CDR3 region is CASSYGEGSNYGYTF. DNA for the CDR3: TGTGCCAGCAGTTACGGGGAGGGGTCTAACTATGGCTACACCTTC.

The CDR3 coding sequence is TGTGCCTGGAGTTCAGGTGGTGAGCAGTTCTTC. Translation: CAWSSGGEQFF. The chain couples TRBV30 to TRBJ2-1, with D unclear. The ends were cut back, 2 bases at V and 9 bases at J, with 8 bases in the middle. This CDR3 has 11 amino acids. From germline, CDR1 is GTSNPN and CDR2 SVGIG (reference sequence).

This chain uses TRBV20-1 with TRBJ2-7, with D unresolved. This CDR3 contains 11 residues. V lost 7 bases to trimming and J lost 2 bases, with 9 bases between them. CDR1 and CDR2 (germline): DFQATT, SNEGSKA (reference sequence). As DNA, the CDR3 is TGCAGTGGAGTTAAAACCTACGAGCAGTACTTC. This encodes CSGVKTYEQYF.

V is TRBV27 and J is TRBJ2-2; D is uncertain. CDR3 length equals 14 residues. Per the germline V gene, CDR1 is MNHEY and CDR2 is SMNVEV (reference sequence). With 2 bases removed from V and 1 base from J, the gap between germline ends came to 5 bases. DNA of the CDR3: TGTGCCAGCAGTTTACACAGGAACACCGGGGAGCTGTTTTTT. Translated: CASSLHRNTGELFF.

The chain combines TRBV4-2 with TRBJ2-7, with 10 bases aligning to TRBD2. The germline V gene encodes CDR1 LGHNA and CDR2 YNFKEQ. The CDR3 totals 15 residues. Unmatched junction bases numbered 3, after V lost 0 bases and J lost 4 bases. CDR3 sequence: CASSQEVAGGYEQYF. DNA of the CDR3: TGTGCCAGCAGCCAAGAAGTAGCGGGGGGTTACGAGCAGTACTTC.

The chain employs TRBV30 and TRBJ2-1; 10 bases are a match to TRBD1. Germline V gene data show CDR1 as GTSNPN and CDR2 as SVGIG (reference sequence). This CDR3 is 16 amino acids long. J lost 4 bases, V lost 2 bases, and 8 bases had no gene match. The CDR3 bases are TGTGCCTGGAGTCCGACGGGACAGGGGAGATACAATGAGCAGTTCTTC. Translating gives CAWSPTGQGRYNEQFF.

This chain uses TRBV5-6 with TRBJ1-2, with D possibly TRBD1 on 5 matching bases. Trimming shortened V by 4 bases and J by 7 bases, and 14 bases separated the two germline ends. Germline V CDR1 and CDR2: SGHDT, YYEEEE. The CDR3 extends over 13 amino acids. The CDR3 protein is CASSLQGGFGYTF. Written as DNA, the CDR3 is TGTGCCAGCAGCCTTCAGGGAGGCTTTGGCTACACCTTC.

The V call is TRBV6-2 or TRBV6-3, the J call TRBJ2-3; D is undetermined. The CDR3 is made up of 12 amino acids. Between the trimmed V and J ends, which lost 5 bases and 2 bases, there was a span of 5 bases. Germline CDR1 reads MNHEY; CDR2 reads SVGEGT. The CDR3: CASSQNTDTQYF. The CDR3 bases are TGTGCCAGCAGTCAGAACACAGATACGCAGTATTTT.

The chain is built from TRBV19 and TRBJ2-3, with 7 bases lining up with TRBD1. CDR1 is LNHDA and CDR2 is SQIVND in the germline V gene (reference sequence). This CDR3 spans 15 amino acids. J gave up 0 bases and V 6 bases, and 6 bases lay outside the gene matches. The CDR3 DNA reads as TGTGCCAGTAGGGACAGGCCTAGAAGCACAGATACGCAGTATTTT. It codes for CASRDRPRSTDTQYF.

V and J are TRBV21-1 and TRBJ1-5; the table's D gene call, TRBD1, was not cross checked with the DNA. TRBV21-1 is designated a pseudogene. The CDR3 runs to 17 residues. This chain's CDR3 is CASITRQDRVSNQPQHF. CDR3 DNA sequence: TGTGCCAGCATCACCCGCCAGGACAGGGTGAGCAATCAGCCCCAGCATTTT.